Listed here are 31 T cell receptor beta chains from one sample, sequenced in a study of T-cell reconstitution after alpha-beta-depleted transplantation in children. Using unique molecular identifiers, the investigators prepared the TCRbeta library. From the PCR reads, TCRdb called clonotypes with MiXCR, one entry per CDR3 protein. This sample has approximately 210,000 distinct CDR3 sequences, with roughly 15% found just once. Material: PBMCs, mostly from graft donor cells, obtained 360 days after TCRalphabeta/CD19-depleted stem cell transplant. The receptors were sampled from a male patient aged 2 to 9 who had a stem cell transplant for acute lymphoblastic leukemia, so the T cells may come from the graft donor.

The chain couples TRBV11-2 to TRBJ2-7, with D tentatively TRBD2 (5 bases). The V end was cut by 3 bases, the J end by 3 bases, with 12 bases between. The V gene's germline CDR1 is SGHAT and CDR2 FQNNGV. The CDR3 has 14 residues. This CDR3 reads CASSLRRFSYEQYF. CDR3 nucleotide sequence: TGTGCCAGCAGCTTGAGGAGGTTCAGCTACGAGCAGTACTTC.

This CDR3 is CASSQDLGTVNTEAFF. The CDR3, as DNA: TGCGCCAGCAGCCAGGATCTTGGGACGGTGAACACTGAAGCTTTCTTT. The J gene is TRBJ1-1, the V gene TRBV4-3, with a tentative D call TRBD1 (5 bases). V was shortened by 3 bases and J by 0 bases, with 14 bases between the two germline ends. There are 16 residues in the CDR3. Per the germline V gene, CDR1 is LGHNA and CDR2 is YSLEER.

The chain carries TRBV5-1 and TRBJ2-2; tentative D call: TRBD2 (6 bases). Trimming took off 0 bases at V and 1 base at J, with 10 bases between the two ends. The CDR3 is 16 amino acids. Germline lookup yields CDR1 SGHRS and CDR2 YFSETQ. The CDR3 DNA reads TGCGCCAGCAGCTTGGACGGCGGGGTGAACACCGGGGAGCTGTTTTTT. This sequence encodes CASSLDGGVNTGELFF. Full variable domain (outside the CDR3, taken from reference TRBV5-1 and TRBJ2-2): KAGVTQTPRYLIKTRGQQVTLSCSPISGHRSVSWYQQTPGQGLQFLFEYFSETQRNKGNFPGRFSGRQFSNSRSEMNVSTLELGDSALYLCASSLDGGVNTGELFFGEGSRLTVL.

This clonotype was counted a few times. The genes are TRBV10-3 and TRBJ1-3; D remains ambiguous. CDR1 and CDR2 (germline): ENHRY, SYGVKD. Deletions cut 1 base from V and 0 bases from J, with 7 bases between. This CDR3 region has 15 residues. The CDR3 coding sequence is TGTGCCATCAGTGAGTTGGACTACTCTGGAAACACCATATATTTT. This gives the protein CAISELDYSGNTIYF.

This clonotype was recorded at least ten times. The rearrangement joins TRBV12-5 to TRBJ2-2; 7 bases are a match to TRBD1. The CDR3 runs to 17 residues. Germline CDR1 reads LGHNT; CDR2 reads FRNRAP. V lost 1 base and J lost 0; bases outside the gene matches: 5. The DNA for the CDR3 is TGTGCTAGTGGTTTGGCTTGGGGGACAGCGAACACCGGGGAGCTGTTTTTT. Translated: CASGLAWGTANTGELFF. The entire variable domain, with the rest obtained from reference TRBV12-5 and TRBJ2-2, is as follows: DARVTQTPRHKVTEMGQEVTMRCQPILGHNTVFWYRQTMMQGLELLAYFRNRAPLDDSGMPKDRFSAEMPDATLATLKIQPSEPRDSAVYFCASGLAWGTANTGELFFGEGSRLTVL.

This clonotype showed up just a few times. The J gene is TRBJ1-4, the V gene TRBV3-1; D uncertain. From germline, CDR1 is LGHDT and CDR2 YNNKEL (reference sequence). CDR3 length: 12 residues. Trimming removed 5 bases at V and 5 bases at J, with 6 bases between. The CDR3, as DNA: TGTGCCAGCAGCAGCGGGAATGAAAAACTGTTTTTT. This gives the protein CASSSGNEKLFF.

For the CDR3, the DNA is TGTGCCAGCAGTGAAAGGACCGGGGGGCAGTACTTC. Amino acids: CASSERTGGQYF. This chain links TRBV25-1 with TRBJ2-7; D is possibly TRBD2 (6 bases). Trimming shortened V by 2 bases and J by 9 bases, and 11 bases separated the two germline ends. Germline CDR1 MGHDK, CDR2 SYGVNS. The CDR3 length is 12 residues.

The gene calls are TRBV5-1 and TRBJ2-1; 7 bases are shared with TRBD2. The CDR3 totals 17 residues. J lost 0 bases, V lost 4 bases, and 10 bases had no gene match. Germline CDR1 SGHRS, CDR2 YFSETQ. The CDR3 region is CASSPLAGAVSYNEQFF. DNA for the CDR3: TGCGCCAGCAGCCCCTTAGCGGGCGCCGTCTCCTACAATGAGCAGTTCTTC. The full variable domain, rest sourced from reference TRBV5-1 and TRBJ2-1, is KAGVTQTPRYLIKTRGQQVTLSCSPISGHRSVSWYQQTPGQGLQFLFEYFSETQRNKGNFPGRFSGRQFSNSRSEMNVSTLELGDSALYLCASSPLAGAVSYNEQFFGPGTRLTVL.

V and J are TRBV5-5 and TRBJ2-3; D gene ambiguous. The CDR3 has 14 residues. V dropped 1 base and J dropped 0 bases, with 6 bases sitting between them. The germline CDR1 and CDR2 sequences are SGHKS and YYEKEE (reference sequence). CDR3 loop: CASSLYSSTDTQYF. CDR3 in DNA: TGTGCCAGCAGCTTGTACTCTAGCACAGATACGCAGTATTTT.

The V gene is TRBV11-2, the J gene TRBJ2-3, with D hard to call. Germline values: CDR1 SGHAT, CDR2 FQNNGV. The length of the CDR3 is 12 residues. The ends were cut back, 5 bases at V and 4 bases at J, with 7 bases in the middle. CDR3 in DNA: TGTGCCAGCAGCCCAGTGGCAGATACGCAGTATTTT. Its protein product is CASSPVADTQYF.

This sequence joins TRBV20-1 and TRBJ2-7, with TRBD1 matching over 12 bases. This CDR3 contains 15 residues. Trimming removed 6 bases from V and 1 base from J; junction bases left unmatched: 7. Germline CDR1 DFQATT, CDR2 SNEGSKA (reference sequence). The DNA for the CDR3 is TGCAGTGCACCGGGACAGGGGGCGCCATCCTACGAGCAGTACTTC. Residues: CSAPGQGAPSYEQYF.

The CDR3 DNA reads TGTGCCATCGGGACCGGGACTAGCTTTAACGATGAGCAGTTCTTC. Translated, it gives CAIGTGTSFNDEQFF. The V gene is TRBV10-3, the J gene TRBJ2-1, with 9 positions matching TRBD2. Germline V gene sequence: CDR1 ENHRY, CDR2 SYGVKD. V lost 8 bases to trimming and J lost 8 bases; unmatched junction nucleotides: 13. The CDR3 has 15 amino acids.

This clonotype has a handful of counts. The chain combines TRBV19 with TRBJ2-3; D is uncertain. V lost 3 bases and J 0 bases, leaving 10 bases between the germline ends. Per germline, CDR1 LNHDA and CDR2 SQIVND (reference sequence). The CDR3 covers 15 residues. This CDR3 reads CASSISAVSTDTQYF. The DNA for the CDR3 is TGTGCCAGTAGTATTTCTGCAGTCAGCACAGATACGCAGTATTTT.

This chain joins TRBV27 and TRBJ2-7, with a tentative D call TRBD1 (6 bases). The ends were cut back, 2 bases at V and 7 bases at J, with 18 bases in the middle. This CDR3 has 15 amino acids. In germline, CDR1 is MNHEY, CDR2 SMNVEV (reference sequence). CDR3 sequence: CASSLSMSGAWEQYF. The CDR3, as DNA: TGTGCCAGCAGTTTAAGCATGTCAGGGGCGTGGGAGCAGTACTTC.

The V call is TRBV29-1, the J call TRBJ1-1; D may be TRBD1 (6 bases). The CDR3 covers 13 residues. In germline, CDR1 is SQVTM, CDR2 ANQGSEA. V lost 5 bases and J lost 4, with 14 bases in between. CDR3 amino acids: CSVHRESGTEAFF. In DNA form, the CDR3 reads TGCAGCGTTCACAGGGAGTCGGGCACTGAAGCTTTCTTT.

The chain uses TRBV30 and TRBJ2-7, with 7 bases matching TRBD1. Germline-derived CDR1 and CDR2 are GTSNPN and SVGIG (reference sequence). CDR3 length: 14 residues. Trimming cost V 7 bases and J 4 bases; bases outside gene matches: 13. CDR3 loop: CASLKTGKPYEQYF. The CDR3 nucleotides are TGTGCCTCCCTAAAGACAGGGAAGCCTTACGAGCAGTACTTC.

The sample holds a few counts of this clonotype. This chain joins TRBV12-2 and TRBJ2-3; no check of the table's D call, TRBD1, against the DNA was made. TRBV12-2 is recorded as a pseudogene. The CDR3 has 17 amino acids. This chain's CDR3 is CASRSSNAGARTDTQYF. In DNA form, the CDR3 reads TGTGCAAGTCGCTCATCAAACGCGGGGGCGCGGACAGATACGCAGTATTTT.

This sequence joins TRBV11-2 and TRBJ2-1; a possible D gene is TRBD1 (6 bases). V lost 5 bases and J 14 bases, leaving 13 bases between the germline ends. The germline CDR1 and CDR2 sequences are SGHAT and FQNNGV. The CDR3 has 11 amino acids. Here the CDR3 DNA reads TGTGCCAGCAGCCTACAGGGAACTGAGTTCTTC. This encodes CASSLQGTEFF.

This clonotype was detected only a few times. The chain couples TRBV27 to TRBJ2-7; 7 positions agree with TRBD2. This CDR3 spans 15 amino acids. V was pared by 6 bases and J by 0 bases, with 8 bases of the junction left unmatched. Per the germline V gene, CDR1 is MNHEY and CDR2 is SMNVEV (reference sequence). The CDR3 nucleotides are TGTGCCAGCAGGGGAGGGCAAACACGCTCCTACGAGCAGTACTTC. This codes for CASRGGQTRSYEQYF.

This clonotype has only a few counts. The rearrangement joins TRBV12-3 or TRBV12-4 to TRBJ1-1; D is undetermined. This CDR3 has 11 residues. Trimming left V 6 bases short and J 8 bases short, with 10 bases between. The CDR3 DNA is TGTGCCAGCAGCTTACTAGGGGAAGCTTTCTTT. Its protein is CASSLLGEAFF.

There are a few counts of this clonotype. The chain uses TRBV9 and TRBJ2-1; a weak D match, TRBD1 (7 bases). From germline, CDR1 is SGDLS and CDR2 YYNGEE. With 4 bases removed from V and 9 bases from J, the gap between germline ends came to 11 bases. The CDR3 loop spans 12 amino acids. CDR3 protein: CASSQGGPEQFF. In DNA form, the CDR3 reads TGTGCCAGCAGCCAGGGGGGCCCTGAGCAGTTCTTC. Variable domain in full (rest from reference TRBV9 and TRBJ2-1): DSGVTQTPKHLITATGQRVTLRCSPRSGDLSVYWYQQSLDQGLQFLIQYYNGEERAKGNILERFSAQQFPDLHSELNLSSLELGDSALYFCASSQGGPEQFFGPGTRLTVL.

This clonotype was seen repeatedly, ten times or more. The chain combines TRBV12-5 with TRBJ2-1, with D hard to call. This CDR3 is built from 14 residues. Germline V CDR1 and CDR2: LGHNT, FRNRAP. V lost 5 bases to trimming and J lost 5 bases, with 13 bases between them. The CDR3 region has the DNA TGTGCTAGTGGTGTCGGGTGGCCCGACAATGAGCAGTTCTTC. Protein product: CASGVGWPDNEQFF.

V usage is TRBV4-3 and J usage is TRBJ2-1; 9 nucleotides match TRBD2. Germline V CDR1 and CDR2: LGHNA, YSLEER. The CDR3 extends over 16 amino acids. V shed 1 base, J shed 6 bases, and the junction held 7 bases outside the gene matches. CDR3 coding DNA: TGCGCCAGCAGCCAAGGGGTAGCGGGGGCCACCAATGAGCAGTTCTTC. This gives the protein CASSQGVAGATNEQFF.

V usage is TRBV5-1 and J usage is TRBJ2-2; no reliable D call. The CDR3 has 15 residues. Trimming stripped 4 bases from V and 6 bases from J, with 16 bases between. Per the germline V gene, CDR1 is SGHRS and CDR2 is YFSETQ. Here the CDR3 reads CASSPGRESPGELFF. The CDR3 region has the DNA TGCGCCAGCAGCCCCGGAAGGGAATCACCCGGGGAGCTGTTTTTT.

The chain carries TRBV5-1 and TRBJ2-1; D is unresolved. The CDR3 contains 12 residues. The ends were cut back, 0 bases at V and 8 bases at J, with 6 bases in the middle. CDR1 is SGHRS and CDR2 is YFSETQ in the germline V gene. The CDR3 coding sequence is TGCGCCAGCAGCTTGGCCGACGATGAGCAGTTCTTC. Translation: CASSLADDEQFF.

This clonotype was detected only once. The gene calls are TRBV12-3 or TRBV12-4 and TRBJ2-5; no clear D. The CDR3 spans 14 residues. Trimming took off 1 base at V and 1 base at J, with 7 bases between the two ends. CDR3 DNA: TGTGCCAGCAGTTTAGGGGCAGTCCAAGAGACCCAGTACTTC. It encodes CASSLGAVQETQYF.

The rearrangement uses TRBV29-1 and TRBJ2-1; a possible D gene is TRBD2 (6 bases). Germline V gene data show CDR1 as SQVTM and CDR2 as ANQGSEA. Trimming took 8 bases from V and 6 from J, leaving 11 bases between them. This CDR3 contains 11 residues. The CDR3 DNA sequence: TGCAGCACCGGCGGGGTCAATGAGCAGTTCTTC. This encodes CSTGGVNEQFF.

The chain carries TRBV19 and TRBJ2-3; no definite D call. Germline V gene data show CDR1 as LNHDA and CDR2 as SQIVND (reference sequence). The CDR3 has 15 amino acids. Trimming stripped 6 bases from V and 1 base from J, with 14 bases between. The CDR3 region is CASSSAGGGTDTQYF. The CDR3 coding sequence is TGTGCCAGTAGCTCAGCCGGCGGAGGCACAGATACGCAGTATTTT. The full variable domain, in which reference TRBV19 and TRBJ2-3 provide the parts outside the CDR3, is DGGITQSPKYLFRKEGQNVTLSCEQNLNHDAMYWYRQDPGQGLRLIYYSQIVNDFQKGDIAEGYSVSREKKESFPLTVTSAQKNPTAFYLCASSSAGGGTDTQYFGPGTRLTVL.

The J gene is TRBJ2-7, the V gene TRBV12-3 or TRBV12-4, with 7 bases matching TRBD1. The CDR3 is 14 residues long. V lost 4 bases and J lost 2; bases outside the gene matches: 5. CDR3 region: CASSWPDRPYEQYF. The CDR3 nucleotides read TGTGCCAGCAGTTGGCCGGACAGGCCCTACGAGCAGTACTTC.

This chain joins TRBV7-2 and TRBJ2-1; TRBD1 or TRBD2 may be the D gene (5 bases each). CDR3 size: 15 residues. Germline CDR1 is SGHTA and CDR2 is FQGNSA. V was shortened by 3 bases and J by 7 bases, with 16 bases between the two germline ends. The CDR3 DNA reads as TGTGCCAGCAGCTTCTCAGGGAGACAGAGTAATGAGCAGTTCTTC. This codes for CASSFSGRQSNEQFF.

The table lists this clonotype with a few counts. V is TRBV9 and J is TRBJ1-2; tentative D call: TRBD1 (6 bases). CDR1 is SGDLS, CDR2 YYNGEE, per germline. V lost 2 bases and J 5 bases, leaving 19 bases between the germline ends. The CDR3 is 16 residues long. The CDR3, as DNA: TGTGCCAGCAGCGTGGCTGCTCCTACAGGGCAATATGGCTACACCTTC. Protein: CASSVAAPTGQYGYTF.